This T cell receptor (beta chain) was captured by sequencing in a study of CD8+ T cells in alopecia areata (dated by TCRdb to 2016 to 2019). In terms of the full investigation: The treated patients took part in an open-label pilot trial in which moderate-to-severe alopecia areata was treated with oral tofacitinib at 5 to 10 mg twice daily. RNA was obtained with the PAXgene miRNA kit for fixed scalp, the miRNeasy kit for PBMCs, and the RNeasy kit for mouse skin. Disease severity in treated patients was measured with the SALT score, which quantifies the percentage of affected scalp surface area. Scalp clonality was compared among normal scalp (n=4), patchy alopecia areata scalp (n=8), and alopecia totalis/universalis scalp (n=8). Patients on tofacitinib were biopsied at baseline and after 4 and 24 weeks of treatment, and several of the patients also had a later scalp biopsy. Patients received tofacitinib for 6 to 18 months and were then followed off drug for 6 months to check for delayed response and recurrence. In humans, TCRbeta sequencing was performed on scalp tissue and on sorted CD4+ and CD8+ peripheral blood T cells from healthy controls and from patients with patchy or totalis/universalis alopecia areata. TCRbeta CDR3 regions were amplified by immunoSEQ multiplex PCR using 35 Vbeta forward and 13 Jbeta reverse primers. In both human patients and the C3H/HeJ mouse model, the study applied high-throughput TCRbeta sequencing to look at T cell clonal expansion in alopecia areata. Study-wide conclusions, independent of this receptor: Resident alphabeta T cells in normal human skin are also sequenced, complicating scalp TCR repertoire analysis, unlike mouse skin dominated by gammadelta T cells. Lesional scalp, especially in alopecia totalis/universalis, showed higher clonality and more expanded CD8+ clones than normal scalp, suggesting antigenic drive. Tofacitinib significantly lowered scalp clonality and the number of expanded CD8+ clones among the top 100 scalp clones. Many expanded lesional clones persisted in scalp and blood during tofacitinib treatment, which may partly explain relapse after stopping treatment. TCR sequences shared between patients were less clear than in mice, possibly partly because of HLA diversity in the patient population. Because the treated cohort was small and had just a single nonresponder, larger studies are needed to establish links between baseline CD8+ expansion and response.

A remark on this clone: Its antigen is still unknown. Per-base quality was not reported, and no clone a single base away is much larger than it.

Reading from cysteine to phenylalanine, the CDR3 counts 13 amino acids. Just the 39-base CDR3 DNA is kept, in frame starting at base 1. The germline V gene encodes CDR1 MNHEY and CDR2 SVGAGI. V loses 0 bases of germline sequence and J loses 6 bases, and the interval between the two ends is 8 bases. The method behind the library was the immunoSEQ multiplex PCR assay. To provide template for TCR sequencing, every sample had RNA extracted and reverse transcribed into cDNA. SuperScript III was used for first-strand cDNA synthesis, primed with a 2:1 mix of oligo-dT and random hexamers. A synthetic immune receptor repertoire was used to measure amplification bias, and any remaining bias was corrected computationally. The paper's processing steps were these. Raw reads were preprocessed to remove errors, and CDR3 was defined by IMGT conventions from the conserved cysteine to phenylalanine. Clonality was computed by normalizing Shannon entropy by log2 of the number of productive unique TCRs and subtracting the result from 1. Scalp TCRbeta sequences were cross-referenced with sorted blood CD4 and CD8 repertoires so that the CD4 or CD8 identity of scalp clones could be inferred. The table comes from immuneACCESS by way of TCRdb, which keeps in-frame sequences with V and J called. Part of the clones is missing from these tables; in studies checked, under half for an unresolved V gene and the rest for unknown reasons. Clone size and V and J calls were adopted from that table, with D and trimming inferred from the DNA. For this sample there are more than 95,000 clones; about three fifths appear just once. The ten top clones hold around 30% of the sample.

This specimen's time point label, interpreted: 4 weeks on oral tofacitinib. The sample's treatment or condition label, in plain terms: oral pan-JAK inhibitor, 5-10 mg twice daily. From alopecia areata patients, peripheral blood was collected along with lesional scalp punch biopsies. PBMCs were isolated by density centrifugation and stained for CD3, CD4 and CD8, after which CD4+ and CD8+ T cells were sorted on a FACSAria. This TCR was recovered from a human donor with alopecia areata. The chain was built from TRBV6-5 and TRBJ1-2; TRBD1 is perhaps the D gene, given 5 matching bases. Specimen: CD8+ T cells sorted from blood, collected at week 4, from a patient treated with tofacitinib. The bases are TGTGCCAGCAGTTACTCCCGGGGCGATGGCTACACCTTC. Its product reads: CASSYSRGDGYTF.